The 15 T cell receptor beta chains below were found in one sample sequenced in a study of CD8 T cells in ankylosing spondylitis (dated by TCRdb to the late 2010s). What the study reported, not specific to this receptor: Blood from ankylosing spondylitis patients appeared to be characterized by a TCR beta motif made up of fewer than ten highly homologous amino acid variants.

The library came from 5' RACE. TCRdb shows the sequencer as Illumina HiSeq 2500. TCRdb redid the processing of the public reads, applying fastp at Q25 and MiXCR, and retained in-frame beta chains. Every CDR3 protein is listed once, alongside the most common genes and DNA of its rows. The sample profile shows 700,000 to 850,000 distinct CDR3 sequences; about an eighth of them were found once. Approximately 0.51% of the sample comes from the top ten. What these receptors recognize is not known. The sequencing input was blood, either unsorted or a sorted T cell fraction (not recorded which). The receptors were gathered from a male donor with ankylosing spondylitis.

The V call is TRBV20-1, the J call TRBJ2-7; TRBD1 matches at 7 bases. This CDR3 contains 14 residues. Germline assignment: CDR1 DFQATT and CDR2 SNEGSKA (reference sequence). V trimming: 6 bases; J trimming: 1 base; junction bases outside the gene matches: 9. This chain's CDR3 is CSAVGQSGSYEQYF. In nucleotides, the CDR3 is TGCAGTGCAGTGGGACAGTCAGGATCCTACGAGCAGTACTTC.

There are many counts of this clonotype. This chain joins TRBV11-2 and TRBJ2-3, with D uncertain. This CDR3 is 14 amino acids long. The germline CDR1 and CDR2 sequences are SGHAT and FQNNGV. Trimming took off 3 bases at V and 2 bases at J, with 9 bases between the two ends. The CDR3 region has the DNA TGTGCCAGCAGCTTCTGGTCCTACACAGATACGCAGTATTTT. Its protein product is CASSFWSYTDTQYF.

This chain uses TRBV20-1 with TRBJ2-2, with 10 bases matching TRBD1. The germline gives CDR1 DFQATT, CDR2 SNEGSKA (reference sequence). Trimming at V came to 0 bases and at J to 4 bases, leaving 5 bases not matched to a gene. The CDR3 has 16 amino acids. The DNA for the CDR3 is TGCAGTGCTAGAGATCCCAGGACAGGGGGCACCGGGGAGCTGTTTTTT. Protein: CSARDPRTGGTGELFF.

The chain links TRBV7-6 to TRBJ2-1; 9 nucleotides line up with TRBD1. Trimming at V came to 4 bases and at J to 0 bases, leaving 7 bases not matched to a gene. CDR1 SGHVS and CDR2 FNYEAQ come from the germline V gene. The length of the CDR3 is 17 residues. The chain's CDR3 is CASSSTGTGSSYNEQFF. In DNA, the CDR3 is TGTGCCAGCAGCTCGACCGGGACAGGGAGCTCCTACAATGAGCAGTTCTTC.

The chain combines TRBV7-8 with TRBJ2-7; tentative D call: TRBD2 (6 bases). Germline V gene sequence: CDR1 SGHVS, CDR2 FQNEAQ. Trimming pared 1 base from V and 2 bases from J, leaving 15 bases between. The CDR3 has 16 amino acids. The DNA of the CDR3 is TGTGCCAGCAGCTTAGGGGCCGGGAGCTACCCCTACGAGCAGTACTTC. It encodes CASSLGAGSYPYEQYF.

This clonotype turned up a few times. The chain has TRBV5-1 and TRBJ2-2; TRBD2 aligns across 10 bases. V shed 0 bases and J 5 bases; nucleotides not matched to a gene: 4. The CDR3 loop spans 16 amino acids. Germline assignment: CDR1 SGHRS and CDR2 YFSETQ. The CDR3 sequence is CASSLGASGRTGELFF. DNA for the CDR3: TGCGCCAGCAGCTTGGGGGCTAGCGGGAGAACCGGGGAGCTGTTTTTT.

The V call is TRBV10-3, the J call TRBJ2-2, with D possibly being TRBD2 (5 bases). The germline V gene encodes CDR1 ENHRY and CDR2 SYGVKD. Trimming removed 8 bases at V and 1 base at J, with 5 bases between. This CDR3 has 12 amino acids. The CDR3 region is CAIAGNTGELFF. The CDR3 DNA follows: TGTGCCATCGCGGGGAACACCGGGGAGCTGTTTTTT.

A few counts support this clonotype. The rearrangement uses TRBV20-1 and TRBJ1-4, with TRBD1 matching over 7 bases. Germline CDR1 DFQATT, CDR2 SNEGSKA (reference sequence). The CDR3 has 13 amino acids. The CDR3 DNA follows: TGCGGGGGACAGACATCAACTAATGAAAAACTGTTTTTT. This codes for CGGQTSTNEKLFF.

The table lists this clonotype with many counts. The V and J genes are TRBV4-3 and TRBJ2-7; TRBD1 agrees at 7 bases. CDR3 length: 13 residues. After removal of 4 bases from V and 6 bases from J, the junction contained 6 bases not matched to a gene. Per germline, CDR1 LGHNA and CDR2 YSLEER. The CDR3 sequence is CASSLRTGLEQYF. CDR3 nucleotides: TGCGCCAGCAGCCTTCGGACAGGACTCGAGCAGTACTTC.

In DNA, the CDR3 is TGTGCCAGCAGCTGGTCCGGGACAGGGAGCCCTGAAGCTTTCTTT. Its translation is CASSWSGTGSPEAFF. The chain recombines TRBV5-4 with TRBJ1-1, with 9 bases matching TRBD1. V lost 3 bases and J lost 6; bases outside the gene matches: 9. The CDR3 loop spans 15 amino acids. Germline assignment: CDR1 SGHNT and CDR2 YYREEE (reference sequence). Based on the CDR3 plus reference TRBV5-4 and TRBJ1-1, the full variable domain is ETGVTQSPTHLIKTRGQQVTLRCSSQSGHNTVSWYQQALGQGPQFIFQYYREEENGRGNFPPRFSGLQFPNYSSELNVNALELDDSALYLCASSWSGTGSPEAFFGQGTRLTVV.

A few counts support this clonotype. V is TRBV20-1 and J is TRBJ1-6; TRBD1 agrees at 10 bases. With 6 bases clipped from V and 0 bases from J, the junction kept 2 bases outside the gene matches. CDR1 and CDR2 from the germline V gene are DFQATT and SNEGSKA (reference sequence). The CDR3 contains 15 residues. CDR3 region: CSARTGGSYNSPLHF. CDR3 in DNA: TGCAGTGCGAGGACAGGGGGCTCCTATAATTCACCCCTCCACTTT.

This clonotype came up many times. The chain is built from TRBV12-3 or TRBV12-4 and TRBJ1-2; D gene uncertain. The V gene lost 4 bases and the J gene lost 0 bases, with 12 bases spanning the gap. The CDR3 consists of 15 residues. Here the CDR3 reads CASSSPVSPNYGYTF. CDR3 nucleotides: TGTGCCAGCAGTTCCCCCGTCAGTCCTAACTATGGCTACACCTTC.

The genes are TRBV7-2 and TRBJ2-1; 8 bases fit TRBD2. V shed 6 bases, J shed 0 bases, and the junction held 4 bases outside the gene matches. There are 15 residues in the CDR3. Germline CDR1 is SGHTA and CDR2 is FQGNSA. The CDR3 sequence is CASSYAGGSYNEQFF. The CDR3 nucleotides read TGTGCCAGCAGTTATGCGGGGGGCTCCTACAATGAGCAGTTCTTC.

This clonotype showed up many times. The J gene is TRBJ1-2, the V gene TRBV15; D gene ambiguous. Trimming took off 0 bases at V and 8 bases at J, with 10 bases between the two ends. The CDR3 sequence is 13 residues long. From germline, CDR1 is LNHNV and CDR2 YYDKDF (reference sequence). This CDR3 reads CATSRDREDGYTF. Here the CDR3 DNA reads TGTGCCACCAGCAGAGATCGAGAGGACGGCTACACCTTC. Filled out from reference TRBV15 and TRBJ1-2, the complete variable domain reads DAMVIQNPRYQVTQFGKPVTLSCSQTLNHNVMYWYQQKSSQAPKLLFHYYDKDFNNEADTPDNFQSRRPNTSFCFLDIRSPGLGDTAMYLCATSRDREDGYTFGSGTRLTVV.

This chain connects TRBV18 to TRBJ2-7; TRBD2 aligns across 11 bases. The CDR3 spans 15 residues. The ends lost 1 base at V and 4 bases at J; junction bases unmatched: 3. Germline V lookup: CDR1 KGHSH, CDR2 LQKENI. The CDR3 DNA is TGTGCCAGCTCACCACTAGCGGGAGGGGTTTACGAGCAGTACTTC. Amino acid sequence: CASSPLAGGVYEQYF.